This T cell receptor (beta chain) was identified in a study of T cell responses to AZD1222 COVID-19 vaccine. Profiling relied on immunoSEQ multiplex PCR, and the TCRdb table lists in-frame clones only, not all of them. The sample includes tens of thousands of clones, 83% of them seen just once. The germline gives CDR1 SGHDT, CDR2 YYEEEE. V gave up 1 base and J gave up 7 bases, with 17 bases separating them. The CDR3 runs to 15 residues. The chain joins TRBV5-6 to TRBJ2-5, with D maybe TRBD2 (6 bases). The sequence was collected from an adult who received the AZD1222 COVID-19 vaccine. The sequences come from peripheral blood, collected 28 days after the second AZD1222 dose. The CDR3 nucleotides are TGTGCCAGCAGCTTGTATGATAGGGAGGAGGGGACCCAGTACTTC. This codes for CASSLYDREEGTQYF.